The source of this T cell receptor beta chain is a study of T cells in Graves' hyperthyroidism and ophthalmopathy. Study conclusions and caveats: Also found in blood were most expanded thyroid clonotypes above 0.001.

Newly diagnosed hyperthyroidism, duration under 2 months, in patients aged 18 to 65. The study based diagnoses on clinical symptoms, serum thyroxine and TRAb, thyroid ultrasound and orbital computed tomography. From RNA transcripts, TCR beta CDR3 regions were amplified. The HTBI set primed first-round TCR CDR3 RT-PCR. TCRdb fed the multiplex PCR reads into MiXCR, producing one record per CDR3 protein. The data show 350,000 to 450,000 distinct CDR3 sequences, with approximately 15% seen just once and approximately 9.9% held by the top ten. V gave up 0 bases and J gave up 7 bases; unmatched junction bases: 6. There are 16 residues in the CDR3. The V gene's germline CDR1 is MGHRA and CDR2 YSYEKL. On this clonotype itself: The antigen is not known.

Sequences were obtained from blood. J is TRBJ1-4 and V is TRBV4-1; 9 positions agree with TRBD1. The sequence derives from a woman aged 60-75 years with Graves' hyperthyroidism. Here the CDR3 reads CASSQDGTGRSEKLFF. CDR3 bases: TGCGCCAGCAGCCAAGACGGGACAGGGAGGAGTGAAAAACTGTTTTTT.